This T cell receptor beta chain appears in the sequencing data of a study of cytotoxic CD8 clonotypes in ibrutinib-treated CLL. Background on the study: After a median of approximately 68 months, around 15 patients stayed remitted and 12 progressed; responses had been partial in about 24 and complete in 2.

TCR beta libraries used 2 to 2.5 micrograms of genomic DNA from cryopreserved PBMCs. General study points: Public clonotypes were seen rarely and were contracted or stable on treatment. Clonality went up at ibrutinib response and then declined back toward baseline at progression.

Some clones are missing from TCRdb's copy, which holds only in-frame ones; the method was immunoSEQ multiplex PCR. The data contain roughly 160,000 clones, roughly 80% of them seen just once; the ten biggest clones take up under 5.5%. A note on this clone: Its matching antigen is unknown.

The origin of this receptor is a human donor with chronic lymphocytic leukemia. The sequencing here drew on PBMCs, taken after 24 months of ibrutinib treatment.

In DNA, the CDR3 is TGTGCCAGCAGTTACTCCCAGGGACAGGGGAATTCACCCCTCCACTTT. This gives the protein CASSYSQGQGNSPLHF. The chain couples TRBV6-5 to TRBJ1-6, with TRBD1 matching over 10 bases. CDR3 length: 16 amino acids. The ends lost 0 bases at V and 7 bases at J; junction bases unmatched: 3. Germline-derived CDR1 and CDR2 are MNHEY and SVGAGI.